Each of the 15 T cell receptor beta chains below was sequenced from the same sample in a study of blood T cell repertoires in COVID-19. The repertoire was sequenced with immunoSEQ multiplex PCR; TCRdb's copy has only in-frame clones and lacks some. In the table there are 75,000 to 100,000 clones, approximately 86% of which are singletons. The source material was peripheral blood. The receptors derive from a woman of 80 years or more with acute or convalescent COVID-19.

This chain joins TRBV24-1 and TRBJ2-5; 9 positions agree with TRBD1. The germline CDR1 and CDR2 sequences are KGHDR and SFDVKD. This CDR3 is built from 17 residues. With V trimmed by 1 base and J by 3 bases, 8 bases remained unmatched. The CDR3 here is CATSDFAGTGSKETQYF. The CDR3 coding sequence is TGTGCCACCAGTGATTTCGCGGGGACAGGGTCAAAAGAGACCCAGTACTTC.

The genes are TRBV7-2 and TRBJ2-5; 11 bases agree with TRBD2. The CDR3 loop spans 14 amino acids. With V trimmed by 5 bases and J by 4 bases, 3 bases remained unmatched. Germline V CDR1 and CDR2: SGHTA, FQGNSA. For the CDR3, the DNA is TGTGCCAGCAGCGAAGGACTAGCGGGAGAGACCCAGTACTTC. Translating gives CASSEGLAGETQYF. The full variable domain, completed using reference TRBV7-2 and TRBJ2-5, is GAGVSQSPSNKVTEKGKDVELRCDPISGHTALYWYRQSLGQGLEFLIYFQGNSAPDKSGLPSDRFSAERTGGSVSTLTIQRTQQEDSAVYLCASSEGLAGETQYFGPGTRLLVL.

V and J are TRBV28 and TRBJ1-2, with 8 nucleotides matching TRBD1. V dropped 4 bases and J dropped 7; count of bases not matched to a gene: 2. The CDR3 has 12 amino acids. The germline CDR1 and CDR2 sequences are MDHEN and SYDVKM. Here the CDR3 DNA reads TGTGCCAGCAGTTCAGGGGGCTCTGGCTACACCTTC. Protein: CASSSGGSGYTF.

The CDR3 reads CASSLFGSGFTGELFF. In nucleotides, the CDR3 is TGTGCCAGCAGCCTCTTCGGTAGCGGATTCACCGGGGAGCTGTTTTTT. V gene TRBV3-1 (or the pseudogene TRBV3-2) combines with J gene TRBJ2-2; D is perhaps TRBD2 (6 bases). Trimming took off 4 bases at V and 4 bases at J, with 16 bases between the two ends. Germline V lookup: CDR1 LGHDT, CDR2 YNNKEL (reference sequence). The CDR3 sequence is 16 residues long.

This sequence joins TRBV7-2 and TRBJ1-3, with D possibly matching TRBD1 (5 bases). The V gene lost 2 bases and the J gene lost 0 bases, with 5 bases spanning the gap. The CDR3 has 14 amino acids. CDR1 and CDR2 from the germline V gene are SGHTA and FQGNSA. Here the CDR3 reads CASSLQGSGNTIYF. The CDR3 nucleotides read TGTGCCAGCAGCTTACAGGGCTCTGGAAACACCATATATTTT. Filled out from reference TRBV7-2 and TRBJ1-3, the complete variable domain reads GAGVSQSPSNKVTEKGKDVELRCDPISGHTALYWYRQSLGQGLEFLIYFQGNSAPDKSGLPSDRFSAERTGGSVSTLTIQRTQQEDSAVYLCASSLQGSGNTIYFGEGSWLTVV.

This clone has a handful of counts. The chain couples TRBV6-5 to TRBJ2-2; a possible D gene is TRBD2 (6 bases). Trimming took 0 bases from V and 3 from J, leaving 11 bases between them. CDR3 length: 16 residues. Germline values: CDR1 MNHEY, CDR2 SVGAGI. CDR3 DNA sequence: TGTGCCAGCAGTTACTCCTCCCGCGGGGACACCGGGGAGCTGTTTTTT. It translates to CASSYSSRGDTGELFF.

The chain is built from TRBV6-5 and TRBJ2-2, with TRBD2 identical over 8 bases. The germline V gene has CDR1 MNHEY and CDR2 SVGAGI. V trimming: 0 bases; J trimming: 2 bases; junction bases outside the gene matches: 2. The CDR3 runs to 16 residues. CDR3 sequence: CASSYSGGGNTGELFF. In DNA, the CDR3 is TGTGCCAGCAGTTACTCCGGGGGGGGAAACACCGGGGAGCTGTTTTTT.

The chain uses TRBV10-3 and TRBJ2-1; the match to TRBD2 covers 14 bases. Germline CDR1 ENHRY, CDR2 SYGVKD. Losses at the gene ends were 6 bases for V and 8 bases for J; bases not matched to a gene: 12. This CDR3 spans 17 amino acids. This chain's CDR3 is CAIRDPGLAGVGDEQFF. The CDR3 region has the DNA TGTGCCATCAGGGACCCGGGACTAGCGGGAGTGGGGGATGAGCAGTTCTTC.

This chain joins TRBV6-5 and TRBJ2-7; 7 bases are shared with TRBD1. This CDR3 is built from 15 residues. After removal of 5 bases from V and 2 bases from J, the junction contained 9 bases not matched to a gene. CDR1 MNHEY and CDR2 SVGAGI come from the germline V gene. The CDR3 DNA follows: TGTGCCAGCAGTCCCCTCCCGGGACAGACCTACGAGCAGTACTTC. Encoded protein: CASSPLPGQTYEQYF.

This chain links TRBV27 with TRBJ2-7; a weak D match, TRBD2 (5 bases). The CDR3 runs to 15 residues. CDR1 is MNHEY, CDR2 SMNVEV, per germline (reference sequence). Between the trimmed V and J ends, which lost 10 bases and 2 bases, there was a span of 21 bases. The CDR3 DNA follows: TGTGCCACCTTATCCTTCACGAGCGGACCCTACGAGCAGTACTTC. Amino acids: CATLSFTSGPYEQYF.

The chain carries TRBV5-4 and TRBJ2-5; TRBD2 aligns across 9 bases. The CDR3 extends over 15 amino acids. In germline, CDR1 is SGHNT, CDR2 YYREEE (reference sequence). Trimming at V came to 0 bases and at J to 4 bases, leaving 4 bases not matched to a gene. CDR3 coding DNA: TGTGCCAGCAGCTTGGTAGCGGGAGTAAGAGAGACCCAGTACTTC. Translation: CASSLVAGVRETQYF.

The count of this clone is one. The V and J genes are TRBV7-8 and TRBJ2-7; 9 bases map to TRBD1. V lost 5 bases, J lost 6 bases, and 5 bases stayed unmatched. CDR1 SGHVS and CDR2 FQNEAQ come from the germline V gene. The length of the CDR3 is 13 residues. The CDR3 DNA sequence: TGTGCCAGCAGCGTTACAGGGGGCGGCGAGCAGTACTTC. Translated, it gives CASSVTGGGEQYF. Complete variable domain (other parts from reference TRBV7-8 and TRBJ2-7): GAGVSQSPRYKVAKRGQDVALRCDPISGHVSLFWYQQALGQGPEFLTYFQNEAQLDKSGLPSDRFFAERPEGSVSTLKIQRTQQEDSAVYLCASSVTGGGEQYFGPGTRLTVT.

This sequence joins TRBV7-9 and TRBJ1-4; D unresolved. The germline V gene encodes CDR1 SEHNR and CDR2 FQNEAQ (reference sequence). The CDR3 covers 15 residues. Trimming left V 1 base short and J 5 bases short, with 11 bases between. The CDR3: CASSLDGQENEKLFF. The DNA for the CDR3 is TGTGCCAGCAGCTTAGATGGGCAGGAAAATGAAAAACTGTTTTTT. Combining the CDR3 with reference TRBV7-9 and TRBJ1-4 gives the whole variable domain DTGVSQNPRHKITKRGQNVTFRCDPISEHNRLYWYRQTLGQGPEFLTYFQNEAQLEKSRLLSDRFSAERPKGSFSTLEIQRTEQGDSAMYLCASSLDGQENEKLFFGSGTQLSVL.

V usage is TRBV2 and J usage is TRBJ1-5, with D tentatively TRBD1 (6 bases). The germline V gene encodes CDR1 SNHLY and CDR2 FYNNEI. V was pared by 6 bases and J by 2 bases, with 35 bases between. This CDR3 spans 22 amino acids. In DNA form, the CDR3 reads TGTGCCAGCAGCAGCCAGCGAACAACAGGGTGGGGACGATTCGTCCGCAATCAGCCCCAGCATTTT. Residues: CASSSQRTTGWGRFVRNQPQHF.

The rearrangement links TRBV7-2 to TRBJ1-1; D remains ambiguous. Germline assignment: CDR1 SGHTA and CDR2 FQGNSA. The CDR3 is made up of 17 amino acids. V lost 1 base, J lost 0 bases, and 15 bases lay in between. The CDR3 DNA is TGTGCCAGCAGCTTAGGATCGGGTACACCGTTGAACACTGAAGCTTTCTTT. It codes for CASSLGSGTPLNTEAFF.